These 6 T cell receptor beta chains were sequenced from one sample in a study of cytomegalovirus exposure and HLA in healthy donors (TCRdb year 2017). Library generation was performed with the immunoSEQ multiplex PCR assay. The multiplex PCR relied on a mix of 60 forward primers for TCR Vbeta segments and 13 reverse primers for TCR Jbeta segments. TCRdb holds this immuneACCESS table with in-frame rearrangements only. Some clones are missing; in checked studies, unresolved V genes explain under half, and the rest has no known cause. The sample table holds under 250,000 clones, of which 82% were seen once. 2.7% of the sample lies in the top ten. The sequenced material came from PBMCs. These receptors were obtained from a woman in her forties in good health and CMV-seronegative.

V usage is TRBV20-1 and J usage is TRBJ1-1; D is possibly TRBD1 (6 bases). The CDR3 consists of 11 residues. CDR1 and CDR2 from the germline V gene are DFQATT and SNEGSKA (reference sequence). CDR3 nucleotide sequence: TGCAGGGGGGGGGCGAACACTGAAGCTTTCTTT. Residues: CRGGANTEAFF.

The rearrangement links TRBV15 to TRBJ2-5, with D unresolved. The end of the DNA is better explained by TRBJ2-7, so the J call may be wrong. The CDR3 totals 11 residues. The germline gives CDR1 LNHNV, CDR2 YYDKDF (reference sequence). The CDR3 nucleotides read TGTGCCACCTCCGGCGGCTACGAGCAGTACTTC. The encoded protein is CATSGGYEQYF.

The chain is built from TRBV19 and TRBJ1-6; TRBD1 might be the D (6 bases). Per germline, CDR1 LNHDA and CDR2 SQIVND (reference sequence). Trimming left V 5 bases short and J 5 bases short, with 10 bases between. This CDR3 comprises 14 residues. CDR3 amino acids: CASSHGQNNSPLHF. The CDR3 bases are TGTGCCAGTAGTCACGGACAGAATAATTCACCCCTCCACTTT.

About this clone: A junction boundary mismatches the germline segment, possibly from a read error. The chain uses TRBV7-9 and TRBJ1-1; 8 bases are shared with TRBD1. Germline V gene sequence: CDR1 SEHNR, CDR2 FQNEAQ (reference sequence). The CDR3 loop spans 17 amino acids. CDR3 loop: CSSSSTGTGFPNTEAFF. As DNA, the CDR3 is TGTTCCAGCAGCAGTACCGGGACAGGTTTTCCGAACACTGAAGCTTTCTTT.

The chain links TRBV5-1 to TRBJ2-7; 9 bases agree with TRBD2. Unmatched junction bases numbered 9, after V lost 4 bases and J lost 4 bases. The CDR3 length is 15 residues. The germline CDR1 and CDR2 sequences are SGHRS and YFSETQ. The CDR3 DNA reads as TGCGCCAGCAGCCCCTCGGGCGGGAGGGTTTACGAGCAGTACTTC. Amino acid sequence: CASSPSGGRVYEQYF.

The chain uses TRBV13 and TRBJ1-1, with D possibly matching TRBD1 (6 bases). V lost 3 bases and J lost 11, with 16 bases in between. The CDR3 is 13 amino acids. The germline V gene has CDR1 PRHDT and CDR2 FYEKMQ (reference sequence). In DNA form, the CDR3 reads TGTGCCAGCAGCTTCACGGGGGGCGCGACGGCTTTCTTT. It translates to CASSFTGGATAFF. The full variable domain, its missing parts supplied by reference TRBV13 and TRBJ1-1, is AAGVIQSPRHLIKEKRETATLKCYPIPRHDTVYWYQQGPGQDPQFLISFYEKMQSDKGSIPDRFSAQQFSDYHSELNMSSLELGDSALYFCASSFTGGATAFFGQGTRLTVV.